The clone carrying this T cell receptor (beta chain) was recorded a few times. As yet, its antigen is unknown. The entry originates in a study of T cell repertoires in cytomegalovirus infection. Study-wide results and limits: Identification of carriers of CMV plus the relevant HLA was performed using cumulative public TCR beta family frequency. CMV-specific TCR beta clonotypes restricted by HLA-C dominated the ex vivo response.

CDR3 length: 12 residues. V lost 6 bases and J 4 bases, leaving 7 bases between the germline ends. TCRdb passed the reads through MiXCR, listing each CDR3 protein once. The sample has hundreds of thousands of distinct CDR3 sequences; over 20% are singletons. The gene calls are TRBV12-3 or TRBV12-4 and TRBJ2-1; possible D gene TRBD1, 5 bases. This sequence was found in a human donor in good health (CMV status not recorded). Some clones in this sample may be carry-over from other donors' samples. The sequencing input was CD8+ T cells from PBMCs. DNA for the CDR3: TGTGCCAGCAGACCAGGGTACAATGAGCAGTTCTTC. Translated, it gives CASRPGYNEQFF.